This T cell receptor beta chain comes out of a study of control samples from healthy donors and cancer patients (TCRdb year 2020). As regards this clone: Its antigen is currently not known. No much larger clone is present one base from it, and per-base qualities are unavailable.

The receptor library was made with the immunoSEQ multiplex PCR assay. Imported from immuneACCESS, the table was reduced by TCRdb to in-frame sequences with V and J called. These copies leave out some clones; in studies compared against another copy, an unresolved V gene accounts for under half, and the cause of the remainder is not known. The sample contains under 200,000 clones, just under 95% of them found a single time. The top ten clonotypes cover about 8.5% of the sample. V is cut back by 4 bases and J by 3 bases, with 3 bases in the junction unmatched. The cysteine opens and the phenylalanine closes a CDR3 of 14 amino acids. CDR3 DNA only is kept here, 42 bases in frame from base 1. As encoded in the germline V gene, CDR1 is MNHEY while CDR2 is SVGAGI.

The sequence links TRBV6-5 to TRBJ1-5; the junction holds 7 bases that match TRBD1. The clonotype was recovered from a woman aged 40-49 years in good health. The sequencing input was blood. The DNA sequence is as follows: TGTGCCAGCAGTTCTGACAGGGACAATCAGCCCCAGCATTTT. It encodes CASSSDRDNQPQHF.